This passage covers 27 T cell receptor beta chains from one sample sequenced in a study of cytomegalovirus exposure and HLA in healthy donors. The PCR used 60 Vbeta and 13 Jbeta primers. Generated by immunoSEQ multiplex PCR, the TCRdb table keeps only in-frame clones and is missing some. The sample holds under 200,000 clones, around 80% seen once. The source material was PBMCs. These receptors all stem from a female donor in good health and CMV-seronegative.

This clone has only a few counts. The gene calls are TRBV2 and TRBJ2-7; TRBD2 aligns across 7 bases. This CDR3 has 16 amino acids. The V gene end was trimmed by 6 bases and the J gene end by 0 bases; junction bases not matched to a gene: 11. Germline V lookup: CDR1 SNHLY, CDR2 FYNNEI. CDR3 sequence reads: CASRGGRSGNSYEQYF. CDR3 coding DNA: TGTGCCAGCAGGGGGGGGAGGTCGGGGAACTCCTACGAGCAGTACTTC.

This chain uses TRBV19 with TRBJ2-7; TRBD1 is a possible D gene (6 bases). Trimming removed 6 bases at V and 3 bases at J, with 24 bases between. Germline V gives CDR1 LNHDA, CDR2 SQIVND (reference sequence). The CDR3 is 17 residues long. In DNA form, the CDR3 reads TGTGCCAGTAGCACCGACAGGCCGGAAGGCATCCTCTACGAGCAGTACTTC. This sequence encodes CASSTDRPEGILYEQYF.

V is TRBV7-2 and J is TRBJ1-1, with 7 bases lining up with TRBD1. The CDR3 contains 14 residues. Germline-derived CDR1 and CDR2 are SGHTA and FQGNSA. V lost 5 bases to trimming and J lost 4 bases; unmatched junction nucleotides: 7. The CDR3 protein is CASSLSTGITEAFF. The CDR3 DNA sequence: TGTGCCAGCAGCCTATCGACAGGGATCACTGAAGCTTTCTTT.

In its sample, this clone was seen once. The V gene is TRBV7-6, the J gene TRBJ1-1, with D perhaps matching TRBD1 (6 bases). The V end lost 4 bases, the J end lost 5 bases, and 23 bases lay between the germline ends. Per germline, CDR1 SGHVS and CDR2 FNYEAQ. The CDR3 runs 17 residues. As DNA, the CDR3 is TGTGCCAGCAGCTCCACGGGGGGGCGAAGAGGGTGGACTGAAGCTTTCTTT. It translates to CASSSTGGRRGWTEAFF. The entire variable domain, with the rest obtained from reference TRBV7-6 and TRBJ1-1, is as follows: GAGVSQSPRYKVTKRGQDVALRCDPISGHVSLYWYRQALGQGPEFLTYFNYEAQQDKSGLPNDRFSAERPEGSISTLTIQRTEQRDSAMYRCASSSTGGRRGWTEAFFGQGTRLTVV.

This clone was seen a few times. The chain recombines TRBV11-1 with TRBJ2-1, with TRBD2 as a possible D gene (6 bases). The germline V gene has CDR1 SGHAT and CDR2 FQDESV (reference sequence). The CDR3 totals 14 residues. V gave up 11 bases and J gave up 2 bases, with 16 bases separating them. The CDR3 reads CALPTGLPYNEQFF. For the CDR3, the DNA is TGTGCCTTACCAACGGGACTTCCCTACAATGAGCAGTTCTTC.

V gene TRBV10-3 combines with J gene TRBJ2-3; D may be TRBD2 (6 bases). Germline assignment: CDR1 ENHRY and CDR2 SYGVKD. Trimming pared 7 bases from V and 1 base from J, leaving 12 bases between. The CDR3 has 14 residues. CDR3 in DNA: TGTGCCATCAAGGCGGGACGGGGCACAGATACGCAGTATTTT. Translated, it gives CAIKAGRGTDTQYF.

CDR3 residues: CATRLAGRDEQFF. The CDR3 nucleotides read TGTGCCACCAGGTTAGCGGGAAGGGATGAGCAGTTCTTC. The V gene is TRBV28, the J gene TRBJ2-1, with TRBD2 matching over 8 bases. Germline V gene lookup returns CDR1 MDHEN and CDR2 SYDVKM. J gave up 8 bases and V 10 bases, and 10 bases lay outside the gene matches. The CDR3 is 13 amino acids.

There are a few counts of this clone. The chain uses TRBV5-5 and TRBJ1-5; D not resolved. Per the germline V gene, CDR1 is SGHKS and CDR2 is YYEKEE (reference sequence). V gave up 2 bases and J gave up 0 bases, with 9 bases separating them. This CDR3 contains 15 residues. The CDR3 bases are TGTGCCAGCAGCTTTACAGAGTATAGCAATCAGCCCCAGCATTTT. This encodes CASSFTEYSNQPQHF.

The chain joins TRBV7-2 to TRBJ1-2; TRBD1 is a possible D gene (6 bases). The CDR3 length is 17 residues. The germline gives CDR1 SGHTA, CDR2 FQGNSA. Between the trimmed V and J ends, which lost 1 base and 7 bases, there was a span of 22 bases. CDR3 bases: TGTGCCAGCAGCTTAGAATCAGGGGCGGGAGTGCGAGGTGGCTACACCTTC. Protein product: CASSLESGAGVRGGYTF.

This clone turned up a few times. The CDR3 sequence: CASSLALMGLISYEQYF. CDR3 bases: TGTGCCAGCAGCTTAGCACTGATGGGACTGATCTCCTACGAGCAGTACTTC. V usage is TRBV7-2 and J usage is TRBJ2-7, with D perhaps matching TRBD2 (6 bases). V was trimmed by 0 bases and J by 0 bases, leaving 15 bases between them. The CDR3 sequence is 17 residues long. CDR1 is SGHTA and CDR2 is FQGNSA in the germline V gene.

The V and J genes are TRBV6-1 and TRBJ2-7, with 10 bases fitting TRBD1. V lost 3 bases, J lost 5 bases, and 7 bases stayed unmatched. CDR3 length equals 15 residues. Germline V gene sequence: CDR1 MNHNS, CDR2 SASEGT. CDR3 loop: CASSEGGTGVDEQYF. CDR3 DNA: TGTGCCAGCAGTGAGGGCGGGACAGGGGTCGACGAGCAGTACTTC.

The chain carries TRBV5-1 and TRBJ1-1; 9 positions match TRBD1. This CDR3 has 13 residues. V lost 4 bases to trimming and J lost 8 bases; unmatched junction nucleotides: 6. Germline values: CDR1 SGHRS, CDR2 YFSETQ. This chain's CDR3 is CASSRTGAKEAFF. The CDR3 region has the DNA TGCGCCAGCAGCCGGACAGGGGCCAAGGAAGCTTTCTTT.

This sequence joins TRBV27 and TRBJ1-6; 9 positions match TRBD1. V trimming: 3 bases; J trimming: 7 bases; junction bases outside the gene matches: 25. CDR1 MNHEY and CDR2 SMNVEV come from the germline V gene (reference sequence). The CDR3 runs to 22 residues. CDR3: CASSFRAASTRVAGTGNSPLHF. The CDR3 DNA reads TGTGCCAGCAGTTTTAGGGCTGCTTCGACACGGGTAGCCGGGACAGGGAATTCACCCCTCCACTTT.

The CDR3 nucleotides read TGTGCCTCCAAGAAGTTTGTAGCCGCTGGGTTGGTAGAGACCCAGTACTTC. Translated: CASKKFVAAGLVETQYF. The chain carries TRBV2 and TRBJ2-5; D not certain. V was trimmed by 11 bases and J by 4 bases, leaving 29 bases between them. CDR1 is SNHLY and CDR2 is FYNNEI in the germline V gene. This CDR3 is built from 17 residues.

The chain recombines TRBV27 with TRBJ2-5, with 8 bases fitting TRBD1. The DNA matches TRBJ2-7 better at its end, which makes the J call doubtful. Germline CDR1 MNHEY, CDR2 SMNVEV (reference sequence). The CDR3 totals 15 residues. The chain's CDR3 is CASSPSSRGQYEQYF. The DNA of the CDR3 is TGTGCCAGCAGTCCCTCCAGCAGGGGGCAGTACGAGCAGTACTTC.

In its sample, this clone was seen a few times. This chain connects TRBV7-9 to TRBJ2-7; 9 positions match TRBD1. Trimming cost V 9 bases and J 7 bases; bases outside gene matches: 13. The length of the CDR3 is 14 residues. Germline CDR1 is SEHNR and CDR2 is FQNEAQ (reference sequence). CDR3 coding DNA: TGTGCCAGTCAACAGGGGGCCATCGCCGGGGAGCAGTACTTC. This sequence encodes CASQQGAIAGEQYF.

The chain links TRBV19 to TRBJ1-1, with 9 bases lining up with TRBD1. Germline CDR1 LNHDA, CDR2 SQIVND (reference sequence). Losses at the gene ends were 5 bases for V and 5 bases for J; bases not matched to a gene: 9. The CDR3 consists of 15 residues. The CDR3 here is CASSSQGAAGTEAFF. CDR3 nucleotides: TGTGCCAGTAGTTCACAGGGGGCGGCGGGGACTGAAGCTTTCTTT.

This chain joins TRBV28 and TRBJ1-2; unclear D gene. Germline values: CDR1 MDHEN, CDR2 SYDVKM. Trimming stripped 6 bases from V and 6 bases from J, with 20 bases between. The CDR3 has 15 amino acids. CDR3 amino acids: CASSPTGRGSNGYTF. CDR3 sequence (DNA): TGTGCCAGCAGCCCCACCGGAAGAGGTTCTAATGGCTACACCTTC.

This clone has a single count. A junction end diverges from the germline sequence, so it may reflect a read error. The rearrangement links TRBV7-9 to TRBJ2-7; TRBD1 matches at 11 bases. Germline CDR1 SEHNR, CDR2 FQNEAQ (reference sequence). The CDR3 loop spans 15 amino acids. For the CDR3, the DNA is TGTTCCAGCAGCTTAGGGGACAGGGGGGCCTACGAGCAGTACTTC. Translation: CSSSLGDRGAYEQYF. The full variable domain, completed using reference TRBV7-9 and TRBJ2-7, is DTGVSQNPRHKITKRGQNVTFRCDPISEHNRLYWYRQTLGQGPEFLTYFQNEAQLEKSRLLSDRFSAERPKGSFSTLEIQRTEQGDSAMYLCSSSLGDRGAYEQYFGPGTRLTVT.

The chain couples TRBV19 to TRBJ1-1; 10 nucleotides line up with TRBD1. The CDR3 consists of 15 residues. V was clipped by 5 bases and J by 4 bases; unmatched bases: 7. In germline, CDR1 is LNHDA, CDR2 SQIVND (reference sequence). The DNA for the CDR3 is TGTGCCAGTAGTCTACTAGGGACAGGGGTCACTGAAGCTTTCTTT. It encodes CASSLLGTGVTEAFF.

The genes are TRBV5-1 and TRBJ2-7; 9 positions match TRBD1. The junction had 12 bases not matched to a gene; V was cut back by 7 bases and J by 4 bases. The CDR3 totals 15 residues. Germline V CDR1 and CDR2: SGHRS, YFSETQ. DNA for the CDR3: TGCGCCAGCTGGGATTCGGACAGGGGAGATTACGAGCAGTACTTC. Translated: CASWDSDRGDYEQYF.

The genes are TRBV9 and TRBJ2-5; D is perhaps TRBD2 (5 bases). The J call could be wrong; TRBJ2-7 is a better fit for the DNA end. The CDR3 has 14 residues. Per germline, CDR1 SGDLS and CDR2 YYNGEE. The CDR3 nucleotides read TGTGCCAGCAGCCCTTGGACTCAATCATACGAGCAGTACTTC. It is translated as CASSPWTQSYEQYF.

This rearrangement joins TRBV19 to TRBJ2-2, with TRBD2 matching 9 bases. Trimming removed 4 bases from V and 5 bases from J; junction bases left unmatched: 5. This CDR3 comprises 15 residues. The germline CDR1 and CDR2 sequences are LNHDA and SQIVND (reference sequence). CDR3 protein: CASSTGLAGTGELFF. The CDR3, as DNA: TGTGCCAGTAGTACGGGACTAGCTGGGACCGGGGAGCTGTTTTTT.

The chain recombines TRBV2 with TRBJ2-2, with D uncertain. The CDR3 consists of 11 residues. The germline V gene encodes CDR1 SNHLY and CDR2 FYNNEI. The V end was cut by 4 bases, the J end by 9 bases, with 6 bases between. DNA of the CDR3: TGTGCCAGCAGTGCTGTCCGGGAGCTGTTTTTT. It is translated as CASSAVRELFF.

This sequence joins TRBV6-1 and TRBJ2-7; D remains ambiguous. Germline CDR1 is MNHNS and CDR2 is SASEGT. V was pared by 4 bases and J by 2 bases, with 18 bases between. This CDR3 has 16 amino acids. The CDR3 bases are TGTGCCAGCAGTGCCTCCAGCGCCCAGTACCCCTACGAGCAGTACTTC. This translates into CASSASSAQYPYEQYF.

V gene TRBV29-1 combines with J gene TRBJ2-1; TRBD2 aligns across 10 bases. Trimming cost V 8 bases and J 8 bases; bases outside gene matches: 18. The germline V gene has CDR1 SQVTM and CDR2 ANQGSEA. The CDR3 is 16 amino acids. The CDR3 sequence is CSSRWGSAGGSDEQFF. The DNA of the CDR3 is TGCAGCAGCCGGTGGGGGTCAGCGGGAGGGTCTGATGAGCAGTTCTTC.

V usage is TRBV5-4 and J usage is TRBJ2-5; 9 bases agree with TRBD2. Unmatched junction bases numbered 16, after V lost 5 bases and J lost 5 bases. Germline V lookup: CDR1 SGHNT, CDR2 YYREEE (reference sequence). The CDR3 consists of 17 residues. The CDR3 coding sequence is TGTGCCAGCAGTCCTTCTCCCACTCTAGCGGGGCGGGAGACCCAGTACTTC. Encoded protein: CASSPSPTLAGRETQYF.